This T cell receptor (beta chain) derives from a study of blood T cell repertoires in COVID-19. The overall study: Specimens from acute and convalescent COVID-19 originated in the United States, Italy and Spain. In each case, the material was cDNA or gDNA derived from T cells, B-cell-depleted T cells, or PBMCs.

The length of the CDR3 is 14 residues. With 1 base clipped from V and 3 bases from J, the junction kept 2 bases outside the gene matches. Germline V lookup: CDR1 SGHKS, CDR2 YYEKEE (reference sequence). Methods used by the authors: How many nucleated cells were present was estimated from reference gene primer amplification. Method: immunoSEQ multiplex PCR; TCRdb's copy keeps in-frame clones and lacks some. That table furnishes V, J and clone size, whereas the DNA furnished D and trimming. Of under 250,000 clones in the sample, about 87% were seen once. Cohort allocation depended upon clinical history that participants reported.

This sequence was found in a woman under 40 with acute COVID-19. The sequencing sample was made of PBMCs or T cells enriched from blood (not recorded which). This chain connects TRBV5-5 to TRBJ1-1; 8 bases are shared with TRBD1. The CDR3 sequence is CASSLYRGDTEAFF. CDR3 in DNA: TGTGCCAGCAGCTTGTACAGGGGGGACACTGAAGCTTTCTTT.